These 10 T cell receptor beta chains were sequenced from one sample in a study of T cell repertoires in cytomegalovirus infection. Each CDR3 protein is one row after TCRdb ran MiXCR on the reads. The data contain 380,000 or so distinct CDR3 sequences, roughly 36% of them singletons. Their specific antigens are unknown. The sequencing used cultured PBMCs, collected from culture after CMV antigen stimulation. Receptors originate from a human donor in good health (CMV status not recorded). Some clones in this sample may be carry-over from other donors' samples.

Ten or more counts support this clonotype. The chain couples TRBV7-8 to TRBJ2-1; no firm D call. The CDR3 has 11 amino acids. CDR1 and CDR2 (germline): SGHVS, FQNEAQ. The V end lost 4 bases, the J end lost 9 bases, and 7 bases lay between the germline ends. This CDR3 reads CASSSVGEQFF. DNA for the CDR3: TGTGCCAGCAGCTCAGTGGGTGAGCAGTTCTTC.

A few counts support this clonotype. The chain carries TRBV7-2 and TRBJ1-3; D not resolved. With 1 base removed from V and 0 bases from J, the gap between germline ends came to 7 bases. Germline lookup yields CDR1 SGHTA and CDR2 FQGNSA. CDR3 size: 15 residues. The CDR3 here is CASSLVTSSGNTIYF. In DNA, the CDR3 is TGTGCCAGCAGCTTAGTGACGTCCTCTGGAAACACCATATATTTT.

This clonotype was observed a few times. The chain combines TRBV2 with TRBJ1-6; no reliable D call. This CDR3 spans 13 amino acids. V was trimmed by 11 bases and J by 9 bases, leaving 17 bases between them. The germline gives CDR1 SNHLY, CDR2 FYNNEI. CDR3: CAYLTLRGSPLHF. CDR3 nucleotides: TGTGCCTACCTAACCCTCCGGGGTTCACCCCTCCACTTT.

CDR3: CASSRASYVDEQFF. CDR3 nucleotides: TGTGCCAGCAGTCGAGCATCTTATGTCGATGAGCAGTTCTTC. This chain links TRBV2 with TRBJ2-1; no clear D. The CDR3 spans 14 residues. Germline V gene sequence: CDR1 SNHLY, CDR2 FYNNEI. V gave up 5 bases and J gave up 8 bases, with 16 bases separating them.

This clonotype was seen a few times. The CDR3 loop is CASSIVGAVTDTQYF. The CDR3 DNA follows: TGTGCCAGTAGTATAGTGGGGGCGGTAACAGATACGCAGTATTTT. The chain links TRBV19 to TRBJ2-3, with D possibly being TRBD1 (6 bases). In germline, CDR1 is LNHDA, CDR2 SQIVND (reference sequence). V was pared by 1 base and J by 3 bases, with 11 bases between. The CDR3 sequence is 15 residues long.

The chain couples TRBV24-1 to TRBJ2-7; the match to TRBD1 covers 10 bases. The junction had 5 bases not matched to a gene; V was cut back by 4 bases and J by 0 bases. The CDR3 contains 16 residues. Germline CDR1 and CDR2: KGHDR and SFDVKD. The CDR3 bases are TGTGCCACCAGTGACACGGGACAGGGGAGCTCCTACGAGCAGTACTTC. Translated, it gives CATSDTGQGSSYEQYF.

This clonotype turned up a few times. The chain combines TRBV6-2 or TRBV6-3 with TRBJ2-2; D gene uncertain. Germline lookup yields CDR1 MNHEY and CDR2 SVGEGT. V lost 7 bases and J lost 5, with 8 bases in between. The CDR3 length is 12 residues. DNA for the CDR3: TGTGCCAGCAAGGAAGGGACCGGGGAGCTGTTTTTT. Its translation: CASKEGTGELFF.

This chain links TRBV19 with TRBJ2-7; 9 bases align to TRBD2. The trim removed 1 base at V and 5 bases at J, leaving 9 bases unmatched. This CDR3 has 16 amino acids. In germline, CDR1 is LNHDA, CDR2 SQIVND (reference sequence). For the CDR3, the DNA is TGTGCCAGTAGTATAGTTACGGGACTAGCACGCCACGAGCAGTACTTC. This gives the protein CASSIVTGLARHEQYF.

This clonotype was detected a few times. This chain uses TRBV5-1 with TRBJ1-6; D gene unclear. The ends were cut back, 4 bases at V and 11 bases at J, with 22 bases in the middle. The length of the CDR3 is 16 residues. Germline V gene lookup returns CDR1 SGHRS and CDR2 YFSETQ. CDR3: CASSGGSLPRIPPLHF. DNA of the CDR3: TGCGCCAGCAGCGGCGGGAGCCTTCCCAGGATCCCACCCCTCCACTTT.

The chain is built from TRBV2 and TRBJ1-2, with 9 nucleotides matching TRBD1. There are 15 residues in the CDR3. Germline values: CDR1 SNHLY, CDR2 FYNNEI. Trimming at V came to 0 bases and at J to 6 bases, leaving 5 bases not matched to a gene. CDR3 DNA sequence: TGTGCCAGCAGTGAAGCGCTTCGGACAGGGGATGGCTACACCTTC. Translation: CASSEALRTGDGYTF.